This TCR beta chain stems from a study of T cell repertoires in cytomegalovirus infection. Study outcomes and limitations: HLA-C-restricted CMV clonotypes gave the most frequent clonotype in two of eight donors. The cumulative frequency of public TCR beta families identified carriers of CMV plus the relevant HLA.

The CDR3 sequence is 16 residues long. CDR1 and CDR2 from the germline V gene are SGHTA and FQGNSA. Between the trimmed V and J ends, which lost 5 bases and 1 base, there was a span of 15 bases. This clonotype was recorded many times. The antigen is not known. TCRdb reprocessed the reads via MiXCR and lists one record per CDR3 protein. The data show about 740,000 distinct CDR3 sequences, about 40% seen once. This TCR was recovered from a human donor in good health (CMV status not recorded). Some clones in this sample may be carry-over from other donors' samples. V gene TRBV7-2 combines with J gene TRBJ1-3, with no clear D. Sequenced sample: PBMCs. CDR3 nucleotide sequence: TGTGCCAGCAGCCAGGACGCAAAGATATCTGGAAACACCATATATTTT. Its translation: CASSQDAKISGNTIYF.